A selection of T cell receptor beta chains follows, all from one sample in a study of shared clonotypes between healthy human individuals. Data came from immunoSEQ multiplex PCR; TCRdb stores just in-frame clones and leaves some out. The sample lists 2 million to 2.5 million clones; 92% were seen once. Sequencing was performed on naive CD4+ T cells from PBMCs. The origin of the receptors is a man between 18 and 29 years old in good health. Some clones in this sample may be carry-over from other donors' samples. Each CDR3 is given without its conserved first and last residue. Some rows mark clone size as missing; the rest say once, few, many or name a class of expanded clone.

v_gene	abundance	j_gene	CDR3aa
TRBV29-1	.	TRBJ2-5	SVEGDGRETQY
TRBV10-3	.	TRBJ1-2	AIHLGTGRTYGYT
TRBV7-9	.	TRBJ1-1	ASSASGGQGEAF
TRBV5-6	.	TRBJ2-7	ASSLTGLSYEQY
TRBV28	.	TRBJ2-7	ASSYQGANQY
TRBV28	.	TRBJ1-1	ASSSGGPLTEAF
TRBV7-2	.	TRBJ2-7	ASSLRQGSYEQY
TRBV7-9	once	TRBJ2-2	ASSPSEQGSTGELF
TRBV5-1	.	TRBJ2-3	ASSVSDTQY
TRBV14	.	TRBJ2-1	ASSRMMTGRNEQF
TRBV7-2	.	TRBJ2-3	ASSLVVGRAVDTQY
TRBV14	.	TRBJ1-1	ASSQGQLRVTEAF
TRBV28	.	TRBJ2-3	ASSSPGDSSDTQY
TRBV28	once	TRBJ1-4	ASTRVTNEKLF
TRBV5-1	.	TRBJ1-4	ASSVGQGIGGLF
TRBV4-1	.	TRBJ1-2	ASSQQGDYGYT
TRBV18	.	TRBJ2-1	ASSPPGLAGGLNSYNEQF
TRBV10-3	.	TRBJ2-7	AIRSGTGFNNEQY
TRBV28	.	TRBJ1-1	ASSLLTYEAF
TRBV9	once	TRBJ2-2	ASSLRTRPGELF
TRBV5-1	.	TRBJ1-4	ASRQGANEKLF
TRBV28	.	TRBJ2-3	ASTPGGSDTQY
TRBV5-1	.	TRBJ2-7	ASSPQGTPYEQY
TRBV7-2	.	TRBJ1-2	ASSSHNYGYT
TRBV28	.	TRBJ2-1	ASSSRTSGSLLF
TRBV10-2	.	TRBJ1-5	ASRPPGNQPQH
TRBV7-2	.	TRBJ2-1	ASSLGPLAAYNEQF
TRBV19	.	TRBJ2-3	ASRLAGVADTQY
TRBV5-6	.	TRBJ2-3	ASGSSGRGTDTQY
TRBV5-4	.	TRBJ1-3	ASSLSIQGNSGNTIY
TRBV2	.	TRBJ2-1	ASSEESSRVNEQF
TRBV9	.	TRBJ2-6	ASSVPPGQGLSGANVLT
TRBV9	.	TRBJ1-3	ASSPRHGSGNTIY
TRBV28	.	TRBJ1-4	ASSSGGASTNEKLF
TRBV2	.	TRBJ1-2	ASASEITGEGYT
TRBV18	.	TRBJ2-3	ASSPHLQTGDNTDTQY
TRBV5-4	.	TRBJ2-4	ASSNSDRQKNIQY
TRBV18	.	TRBJ2-7	ASSHTGTTDPSYEQY
TRBV27	.	TRBJ2-3	ASNSFGPRTDTQY
TRBV9	.	TRBJ2-7	ASSVFAGSHEQY
TRBV25-1	.	TRBJ1-2	ASSSQGARRQGYT
TRBV28	.	TRBJ2-1	ASSSPGQWNEQF